The text below deals with one T cell receptor beta chain. The antigen is not known. The entry originates in a study of T cell clones after liver transplantation. Study in general: Graft-donor-reactive sequences were compared with third-party-reactive TCRbeta sequences from pre-transplant mixed lymphocyte reactions. At least one year of complete immunosuppression withdrawal without enzymes over twice normal defined tolerance. Draws occurred before transplant, before withdrawal, and after complete or failed withdrawal.

Libraries were prepared by immunoSEQ multiplex PCR; TCRdb keeps only in-frame clonotypes and omits some of them. The data show about 85,000 clones, with roughly four fifths seen just once and 0.45% to 0.6% held by the top ten. The CDR3 covers 17 residues. V trimming: 1 base; J trimming: 0 bases; junction bases outside the gene matches: 6. Looked up from germline, CDR1 is SGHVS and CDR2 is FQNEAQ. Broader study findings: Graft donor-reactive T cells possibly entered the graft instead of undergoing deletion.

The sequence was collected from a human patient who received a liver transplant. Certain T cells may be donor cells from the graft. The chain has TRBV7-8 and TRBJ2-7; 10 bases are a match to TRBD2. Sequencing was performed on CD4+ T cells from blood, taken almost 47 months after liver transplant. CDR3 region: CASSLEGSGRYSYEQYF. CDR3 nucleotide sequence: TGTGCCAGCAGCTTAGAAGGTAGCGGGAGGTACTCCTACGAGCAGTACTTC.